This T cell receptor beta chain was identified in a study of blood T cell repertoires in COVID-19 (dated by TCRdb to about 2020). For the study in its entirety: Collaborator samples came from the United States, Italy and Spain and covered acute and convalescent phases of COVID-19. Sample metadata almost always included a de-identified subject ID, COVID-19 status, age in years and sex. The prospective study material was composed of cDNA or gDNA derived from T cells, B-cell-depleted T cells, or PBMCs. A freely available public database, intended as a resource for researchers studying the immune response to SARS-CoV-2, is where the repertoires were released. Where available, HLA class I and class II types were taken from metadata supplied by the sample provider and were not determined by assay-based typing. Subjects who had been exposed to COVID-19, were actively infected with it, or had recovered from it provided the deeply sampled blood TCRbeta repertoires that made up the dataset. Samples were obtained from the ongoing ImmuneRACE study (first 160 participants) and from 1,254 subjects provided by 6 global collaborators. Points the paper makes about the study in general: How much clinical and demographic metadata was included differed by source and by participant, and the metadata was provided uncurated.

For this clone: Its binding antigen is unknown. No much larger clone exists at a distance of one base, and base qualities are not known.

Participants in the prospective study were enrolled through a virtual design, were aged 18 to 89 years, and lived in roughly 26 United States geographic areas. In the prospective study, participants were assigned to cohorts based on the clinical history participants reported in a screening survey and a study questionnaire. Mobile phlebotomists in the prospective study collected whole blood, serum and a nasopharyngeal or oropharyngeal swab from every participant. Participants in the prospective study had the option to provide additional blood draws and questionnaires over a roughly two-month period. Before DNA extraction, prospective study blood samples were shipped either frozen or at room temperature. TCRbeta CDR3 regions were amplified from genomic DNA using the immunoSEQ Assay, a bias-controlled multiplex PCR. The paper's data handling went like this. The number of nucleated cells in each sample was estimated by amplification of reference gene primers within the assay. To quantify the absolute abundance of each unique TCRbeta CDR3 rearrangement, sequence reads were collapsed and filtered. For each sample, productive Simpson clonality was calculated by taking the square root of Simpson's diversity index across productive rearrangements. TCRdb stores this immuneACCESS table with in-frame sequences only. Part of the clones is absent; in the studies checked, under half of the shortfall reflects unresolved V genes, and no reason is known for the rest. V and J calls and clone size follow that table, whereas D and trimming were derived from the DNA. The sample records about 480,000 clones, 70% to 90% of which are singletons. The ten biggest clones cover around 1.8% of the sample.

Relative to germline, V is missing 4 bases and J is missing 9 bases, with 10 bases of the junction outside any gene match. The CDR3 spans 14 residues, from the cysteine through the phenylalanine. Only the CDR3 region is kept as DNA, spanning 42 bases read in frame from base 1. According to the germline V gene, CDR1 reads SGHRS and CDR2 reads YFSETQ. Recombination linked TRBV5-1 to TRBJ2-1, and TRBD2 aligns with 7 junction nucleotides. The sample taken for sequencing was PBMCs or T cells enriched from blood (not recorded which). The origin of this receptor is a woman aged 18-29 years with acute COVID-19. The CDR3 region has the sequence CASSPDGGSGEQFF. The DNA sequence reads TGCGCCAGCAGCCCCGACGGCGGGAGCGGTGAGCAGTTCTTC.